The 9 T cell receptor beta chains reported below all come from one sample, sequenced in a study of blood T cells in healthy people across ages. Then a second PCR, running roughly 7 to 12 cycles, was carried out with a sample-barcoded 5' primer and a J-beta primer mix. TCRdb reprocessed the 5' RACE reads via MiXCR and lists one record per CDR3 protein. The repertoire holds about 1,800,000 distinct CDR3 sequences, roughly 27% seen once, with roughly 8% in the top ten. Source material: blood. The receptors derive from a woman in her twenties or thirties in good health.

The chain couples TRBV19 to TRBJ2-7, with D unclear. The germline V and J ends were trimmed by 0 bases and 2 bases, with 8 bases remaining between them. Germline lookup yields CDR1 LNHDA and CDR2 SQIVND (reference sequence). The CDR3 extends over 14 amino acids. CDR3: CASSIEVRAYEQYF. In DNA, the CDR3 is TGTGCCAGTAGTATAGAAGTCCGAGCCTACGAGCAGTACTTC.

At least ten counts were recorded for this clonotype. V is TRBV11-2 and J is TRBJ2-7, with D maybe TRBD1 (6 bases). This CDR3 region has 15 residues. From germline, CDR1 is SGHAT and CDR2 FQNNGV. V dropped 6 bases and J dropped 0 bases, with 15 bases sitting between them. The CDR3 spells CASSSYRESSYEQYF. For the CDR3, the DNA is TGTGCCAGCAGTTCGTACAGGGAGAGCTCCTACGAGCAGTACTTC.

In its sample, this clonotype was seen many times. The CDR3 DNA reads TGCAGCGGAATCGGGCGGATCCAAGAGACCCAGTACTTC. Residues: CSGIGRIQETQYF. This sequence joins TRBV29-1 and TRBJ2-5; no definite D call. The germline V and J ends were trimmed by 7 bases and 1 base, with 13 bases remaining between them. Germline-derived CDR1 and CDR2 are SQVTM and ANQGSEA. The CDR3 is 13 residues long.

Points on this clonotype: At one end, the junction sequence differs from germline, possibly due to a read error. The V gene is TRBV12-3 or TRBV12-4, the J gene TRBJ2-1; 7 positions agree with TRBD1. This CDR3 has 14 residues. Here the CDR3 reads CASSSTDRANERFF. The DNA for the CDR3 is TGTGCCAGCAGTTCCACAGACAGGGCAAATGAGCGGTTCTTC.

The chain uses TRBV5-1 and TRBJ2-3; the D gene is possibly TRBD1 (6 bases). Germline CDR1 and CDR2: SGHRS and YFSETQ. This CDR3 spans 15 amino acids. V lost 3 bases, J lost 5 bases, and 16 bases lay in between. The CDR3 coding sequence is TGCGCCAGCAGCTCAGAGGGCAGGGGCGGAGATACGCAGTATTTT. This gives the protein CASSSEGRGGDTQYF. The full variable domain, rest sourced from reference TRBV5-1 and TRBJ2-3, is KAGVTQTPRYLIKTRGQQVTLSCSPISGHRSVSWYQQTPGQGLQFLFEYFSETQRNKGNFPGRFSGRQFSNSRSEMNVSTLELGDSALYLCASSSEGRGGDTQYFGPGTRLTVL.

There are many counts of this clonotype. The CDR3 spells CSPGQGAQETQYF. Written as DNA, the CDR3 is TGCAGTCCGGGACAGGGGGCCCAAGAGACCCAGTACTTC. J is TRBJ2-5 and V is TRBV20-1, with TRBD1 identical over 12 bases. Germline V gene data show CDR1 as DFQATT and CDR2 as SNEGSKA (reference sequence). Trimming took 8 bases from V and 1 from J; bases not matched to a gene: 2. This CDR3 is built from 13 residues.

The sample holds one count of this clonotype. CDR3 amino acids: CASRAAGQLNQPQHF. CDR3 nucleotide sequence: TGTGCCAGCAGAGCCGCGGGACAGCTAAATCAGCCCCAGCATTTT. The chain employs TRBV28 and TRBJ1-5; 7 bases are a match to TRBD1. Trimming removed 6 bases from V and 4 bases from J; junction bases left unmatched: 9. This CDR3 spans 15 amino acids. Germline-derived CDR1 and CDR2 are MDHEN and SYDVKM.

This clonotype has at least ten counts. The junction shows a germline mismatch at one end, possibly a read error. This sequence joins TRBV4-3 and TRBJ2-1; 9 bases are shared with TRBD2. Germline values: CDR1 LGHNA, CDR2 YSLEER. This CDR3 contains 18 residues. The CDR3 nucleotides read TGCGCCAGCAGACAAGGAGAGGGACTAGCCTACTCCTACAATGAGCAGTTCTTC. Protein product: CASRQGEGLAYSYNEQFF.

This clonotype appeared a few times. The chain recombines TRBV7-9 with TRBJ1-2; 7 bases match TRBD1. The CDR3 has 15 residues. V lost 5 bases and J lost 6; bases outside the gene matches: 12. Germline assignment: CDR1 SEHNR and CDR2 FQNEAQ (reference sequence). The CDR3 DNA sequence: TGTGCCAGCAGCCACAGCCGGGACAGTAGCAATGGCTACACCTTC. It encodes CASSHSRDSSNGYTF.